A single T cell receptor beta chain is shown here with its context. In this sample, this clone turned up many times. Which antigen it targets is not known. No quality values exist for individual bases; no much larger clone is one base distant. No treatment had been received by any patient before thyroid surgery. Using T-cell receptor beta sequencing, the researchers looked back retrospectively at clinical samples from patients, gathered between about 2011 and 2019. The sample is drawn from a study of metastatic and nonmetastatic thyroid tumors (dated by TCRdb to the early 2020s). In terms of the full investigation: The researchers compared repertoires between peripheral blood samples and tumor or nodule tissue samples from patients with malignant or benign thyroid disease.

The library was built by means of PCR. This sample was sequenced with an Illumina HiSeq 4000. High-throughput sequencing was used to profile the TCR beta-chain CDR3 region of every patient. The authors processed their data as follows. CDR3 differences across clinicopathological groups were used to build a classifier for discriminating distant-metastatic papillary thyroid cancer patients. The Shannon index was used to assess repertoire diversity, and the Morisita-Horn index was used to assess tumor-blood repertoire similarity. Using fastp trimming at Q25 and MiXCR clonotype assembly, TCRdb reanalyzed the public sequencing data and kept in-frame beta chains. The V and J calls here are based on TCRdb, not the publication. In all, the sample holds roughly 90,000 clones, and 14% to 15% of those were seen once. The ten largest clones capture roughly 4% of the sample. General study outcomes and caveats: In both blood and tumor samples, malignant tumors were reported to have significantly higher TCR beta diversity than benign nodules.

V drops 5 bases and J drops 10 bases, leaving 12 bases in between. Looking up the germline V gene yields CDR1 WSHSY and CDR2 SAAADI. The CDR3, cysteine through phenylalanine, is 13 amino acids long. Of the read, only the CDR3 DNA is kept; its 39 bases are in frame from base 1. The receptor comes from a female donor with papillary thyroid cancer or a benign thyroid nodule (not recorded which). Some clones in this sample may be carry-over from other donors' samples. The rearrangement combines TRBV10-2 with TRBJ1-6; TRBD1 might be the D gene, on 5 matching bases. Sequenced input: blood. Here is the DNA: TGCGCCAGCAGTCCCGGGACCTCCTCACCCCTCCACTTT. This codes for CASSPGTSSPLHF.